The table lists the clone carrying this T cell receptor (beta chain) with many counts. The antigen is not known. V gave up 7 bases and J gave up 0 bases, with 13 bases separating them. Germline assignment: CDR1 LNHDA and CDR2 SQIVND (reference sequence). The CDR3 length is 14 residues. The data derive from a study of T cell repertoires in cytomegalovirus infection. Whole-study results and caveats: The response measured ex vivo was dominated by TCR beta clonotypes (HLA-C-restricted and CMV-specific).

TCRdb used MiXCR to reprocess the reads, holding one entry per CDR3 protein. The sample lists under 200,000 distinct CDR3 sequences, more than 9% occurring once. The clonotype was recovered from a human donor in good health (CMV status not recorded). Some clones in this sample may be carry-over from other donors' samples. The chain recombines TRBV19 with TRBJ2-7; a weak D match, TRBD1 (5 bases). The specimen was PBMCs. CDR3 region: CASTLTGGSYEQYF. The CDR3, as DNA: TGTGCCAGTACCCTCACAGGTGGCTCCTACGAGCAGTACTTC.